The 21 T cell receptor beta chains below come from one sample, sequenced in a study of OX40 agonist ivuxolimab in advanced cancers. Generated by immunoSEQ multiplex PCR, the TCRdb table keeps only in-frame clones and is missing some. The table lists approximately 58,000 clones, around 88% of them singletons, with roughly 2.7% in the top ten. This material consisted of CD4+ or CD8+ T cells sorted from blood, taken in a trial of the OX40 agonist ivuxolimab. The origin of the receptors is an adult with an advanced solid tumor such as melanoma, head and neck, liver or kidney cancer.

V gene TRBV12-5 combines with J gene TRBJ2-2; no firm D call. Per germline, CDR1 LGHNT and CDR2 FRNRAP. The V gene lost 0 bases and the J gene lost 4 bases, with 12 bases spanning the gap. The CDR3 runs 16 residues. The CDR3, as DNA: TGTGCTAGTGGTTTGGTAGGAGCAACCCTCACCGGGGAGCTGTTTTTT. Translating gives CASGLVGATLTGELFF.

This rearrangement joins TRBV7-2 to TRBJ1-6; TRBD1 matches at 7 bases. V was clipped by 0 bases and J by 13 bases; unmatched bases: 15. Germline assignment: CDR1 SGHTA and CDR2 FQGNSA. The CDR3 has 17 residues. This chain's CDR3 is CASSLAGTGTALEPLHF. CDR3 DNA sequence: TGTGCCAGCAGCTTAGCAGGTACCGGGACAGCCTTAGAGCCCCTCCACTTT.

A few counts support this clone. The V call is TRBV6-1, the J call TRBJ1-5, with D hard to call. The germline gives CDR1 MNHNS, CDR2 SASEGT. The CDR3 covers 13 residues. Trimming stripped 7 bases from V and 6 bases from J, with 13 bases between. As DNA, the CDR3 is TGTGCCAGCACCGGGGAAAACGGTCAGCCCCAGCATTTT. Translated, it gives CASTGENGQPQHF.

This clone was detected once. The gene calls are TRBV6-5 and TRBJ1-3, with D possibly TRBD1 on 5 matching bases. Looked up from germline, CDR1 is MNHEY and CDR2 is SVGAGI. CDR3 length: 15 residues. With 5 bases removed from V and 4 bases from J, the gap between germline ends came to 15 bases. Here the CDR3 DNA reads TGTGCCAGCAGTACCAATTCACAGGACGGAAACACCATATATTTT. Translated: CASSTNSQDGNTIYF.

Comment on this clone: The sample carries other DNA sequences with the same CDR3. The gene calls are TRBV6-5 and TRBJ1-5; D call uncertain. The CDR3 is 14 amino acids. Per the germline V gene, CDR1 is MNHEY and CDR2 is SVGAGI. V lost 0 bases to trimming and J lost 2 bases, with 5 bases between them. The DNA of the CDR3 is TGTGCCAGCAGTTACTCGGGAGGCAATCAGCCCCAGCATTTT. This translates into CASSYSGGNQPQHF.

The gene calls are TRBV5-4 and TRBJ2-3, with unresolved D. Germline CDR1 SGHNT, CDR2 YYREEE (reference sequence). V was pared by 2 bases and J by 1 base, with 8 bases between. There are 14 residues in the CDR3. The CDR3 sequence is CASSFLSGTDTQYF. DNA for the CDR3: TGTGCCAGCAGCTTTCTGAGCGGCACAGATACGCAGTATTTT.

V gene TRBV6-1 combines with J gene TRBJ1-1, with D hard to call. The CDR3 length is 14 residues. Deletions cut 4 bases from V and 1 base from J, with 10 bases between. Germline lookup yields CDR1 MNHNS and CDR2 SASEGT. In DNA, the CDR3 is TGTGCCAGCAGTGCCTTCGAAAGGAACACTGAAGCTTTCTTT. Translated, it gives CASSAFERNTEAFF.

This sequence joins TRBV2 and TRBJ1-2, with no clear D. Trimming took 10 bases from V and 2 from J, leaving 14 bases between them. The CDR3 spans 13 residues. Germline-derived CDR1 and CDR2 are SNHLY and FYNNEI. This CDR3 is CATSDYLNYGYTF. Here the CDR3 DNA reads TGTGCCACCTCGGACTACTTAAACTATGGCTACACCTTC.

The CDR3, as DNA: TGTGCCAGCATCCTCACAGGGAAAGAGACCCAGTACTTC. Encoded protein: CASILTGKETQYF. The chain employs TRBV6-1 and TRBJ2-5; the D gene is possibly TRBD1 (6 bases). Trimming stripped 7 bases from V and 3 bases from J, with 12 bases between. This CDR3 has 13 amino acids. Germline CDR1 MNHNS, CDR2 SASEGT.

This chain links TRBV6-5 with TRBJ1-1; D is perhaps TRBD1 (6 bases). Germline lookup yields CDR1 MNHEY and CDR2 SVGAGI. CDR3 length: 11 residues. The ends were cut back, 6 bases at V and 11 bases at J, with 13 bases in the middle. The CDR3 DNA reads as TGTGCCAGCAGAGAACAGGGAGGTGCTTTCTTT. As protein: CASREQGGAFF.

This chain connects TRBV5-1 to TRBJ2-7; 12 positions agree with TRBD2. Germline V lookup: CDR1 SGHRS, CDR2 YFSETQ. Losses at the gene ends were 3 bases for V and 6 bases for J; bases not matched to a gene: 7. The CDR3 consists of 15 residues. CDR3 sequence (DNA): TGCGCCAGCAGCTCCTCTAGCGGGGGGGCCTCCGAGCAGTACTTC. It specifies CASSSSSGGASEQYF.

This chain links TRBV28 with TRBJ2-3; D may be TRBD1 (6 bases). CDR1 and CDR2 (germline): MDHEN, SYDVKM. The germline V and J ends were trimmed by 6 bases and 1 base, with 23 bases remaining between them. CDR3 length: 18 amino acids. In nucleotides, the CDR3 is TGTGCCAGCAGCCATTATAGGGCCCACAGGGAAGGCACAGATACGCAGTATTTT. Translation: CASSHYRAHREGTDTQYF.

The chain combines TRBV2 with TRBJ1-5, with D perhaps TRBD1 (5 bases). CDR1 SNHLY and CDR2 FYNNEI come from the germline V gene. The CDR3 totals 14 residues. Trimming removed 3 bases at V and 5 bases at J, with 11 bases between. CDR3 nucleotide sequence: TGTGCCAGCAGTGACTGGGGCCCTTATCAGCCCCAGCATTTT. It specifies CASSDWGPYQPQHF.

The V gene is TRBV18, the J gene TRBJ2-7; possibly TRBD2 for D (6 bases). V was trimmed by 3 bases and J by 4 bases, leaving 13 bases between them. The germline V gene encodes CDR1 KGHSH and CDR2 LQKENI. The length of the CDR3 is 14 residues. This CDR3 reads CASSPADGGYEQYF. The CDR3, as DNA: TGTGCCAGCTCACCGGCCGACGGGGGTTACGAGCAGTACTTC.

The V call is TRBV28, the J call TRBJ2-3; D possibly corresponds to TRBD1 (6 bases). Trimming shortened V by 4 bases and J by 6 bases, and 11 bases separated the two germline ends. The CDR3 contains 13 residues. Germline loops: CDR1 MDHEN, CDR2 SYDVKM. The CDR3 loop reads CASSSGASDTQYF. For the CDR3, the DNA is TGTGCCAGCAGTTCAGGGGCGTCGGATACGCAGTATTTT.

The V and J genes are TRBV7-3 and TRBJ2-2; D call uncertain. The germline V gene encodes CDR1 SGHTA and CDR2 FQGTGA. This CDR3 spans 12 amino acids. Trimming removed 1 base from V and 6 bases from J, with 3 bases in between. The CDR3 coding sequence is TGTGCCAGCAGCTTAATTCCCGGGGAGCTGTTTTTT. Translated, it gives CASSLIPGELFF.

The V call is TRBV30, the J call TRBJ1-2, with no clear D. This CDR3 is 12 amino acids long. V lost 3 bases and J 2 bases, leaving 7 bases between the germline ends. CDR1 is GTSNPN and CDR2 is SVGIG in the germline V gene (reference sequence). The CDR3: CAWSFGNYGYTF. The CDR3 DNA sequence: TGTGCCTGGAGCTTCGGAAACTATGGCTACACCTTC.

The J gene is TRBJ2-2, the V gene TRBV6-4; D is perhaps TRBD1 (6 bases). Germline assignment: CDR1 MRHNA and CDR2 SNTAGT. Trimming took off 9 bases at V and 12 bases at J, with 14 bases between the two ends. CDR3 length equals 11 residues. For the CDR3, the DNA is TGTGCCAGTGGCGGCCAGGGGAAGCTGTTTTTT. This codes for CASGGQGKLFF.

This clone came up once. The V call is TRBV2, the J call TRBJ1-1; no reliable D call. Per germline, CDR1 SNHLY and CDR2 FYNNEI. Trimming took 5 bases from V and 0 from J, leaving 7 bases between them. The length of the CDR3 is 13 residues. CDR3 region: CASSNQMNTEAFF. The CDR3 DNA reads as TGTGCCAGCAGTAACCAGATGAACACTGAAGCTTTCTTT.

The V gene is TRBV6-6, the J gene TRBJ1-1; no clear D. This CDR3 has 15 residues. Between the trimmed V and J ends, which lost 6 bases and 5 bases, there was a span of 19 bases. Germline loops: CDR1 MNHNY, CDR2 SVGAGI (reference sequence). In nucleotides, the CDR3 is TGTGCCAGCAGCTCAACCGGCACGGGTCCAACTGAAGCTTTCTTT. Translating gives CASSSTGTGPTEAFF.

V gene TRBV30 combines with J gene TRBJ1-6; TRBD1 matches 9 bases. Germline V gene data show CDR1 as GTSNPN and CDR2 as SVGIG (reference sequence). V gave up 0 bases and J gave up 8 bases; unmatched junction bases: 5. This CDR3 is built from 15 residues. The CDR3 nucleotides read TGTGCCTGGAGTGTACTGGACAGGGGAGATTCACCCCTCCACTTT. It encodes CAWSVLDRGDSPLHF.